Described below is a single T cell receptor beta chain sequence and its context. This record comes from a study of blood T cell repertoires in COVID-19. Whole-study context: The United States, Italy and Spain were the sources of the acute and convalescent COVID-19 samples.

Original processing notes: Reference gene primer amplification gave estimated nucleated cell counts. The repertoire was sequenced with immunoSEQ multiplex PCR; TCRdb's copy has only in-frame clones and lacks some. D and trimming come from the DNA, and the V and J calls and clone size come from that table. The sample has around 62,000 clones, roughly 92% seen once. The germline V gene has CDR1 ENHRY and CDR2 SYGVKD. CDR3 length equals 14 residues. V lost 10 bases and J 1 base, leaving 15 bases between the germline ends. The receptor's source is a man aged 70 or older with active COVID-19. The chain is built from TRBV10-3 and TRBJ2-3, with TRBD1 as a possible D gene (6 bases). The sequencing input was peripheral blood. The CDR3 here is CATTTGFGTDTQYF. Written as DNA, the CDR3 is TGTGCCACCACAACAGGGTTTGGCACAGATACGCAGTATTTT.